The clone carrying this T cell receptor beta chain showed up just once. Trimming removed 0 bases at V and 5 bases at J, with 12 bases between. The CDR3 covers 15 residues. CDR1 is SGHRS, CDR2 YFSETQ, per germline. Repertoires were generated with immunoSEQ multiplex PCR, while TCRdb's copy carries only in-frame clones and drops some. The data contain 150,000 to 200,000 clones, around 88% of them singletons. This entry comes from a study of blood T cell repertoires in COVID-19. The chain recombines TRBV5-1 with TRBJ2-4; D may be TRBD2 (6 bases). What was sequenced was peripheral blood. The TCR originated in a woman aged 25 to 45 with acute or convalescent COVID-19. In DNA, the CDR3 is TGCGCCAGCAGCTTGGAAGGAGGGCCAGAAAACATTCAGTACTTC. This encodes CASSLEGGPENIQYF.